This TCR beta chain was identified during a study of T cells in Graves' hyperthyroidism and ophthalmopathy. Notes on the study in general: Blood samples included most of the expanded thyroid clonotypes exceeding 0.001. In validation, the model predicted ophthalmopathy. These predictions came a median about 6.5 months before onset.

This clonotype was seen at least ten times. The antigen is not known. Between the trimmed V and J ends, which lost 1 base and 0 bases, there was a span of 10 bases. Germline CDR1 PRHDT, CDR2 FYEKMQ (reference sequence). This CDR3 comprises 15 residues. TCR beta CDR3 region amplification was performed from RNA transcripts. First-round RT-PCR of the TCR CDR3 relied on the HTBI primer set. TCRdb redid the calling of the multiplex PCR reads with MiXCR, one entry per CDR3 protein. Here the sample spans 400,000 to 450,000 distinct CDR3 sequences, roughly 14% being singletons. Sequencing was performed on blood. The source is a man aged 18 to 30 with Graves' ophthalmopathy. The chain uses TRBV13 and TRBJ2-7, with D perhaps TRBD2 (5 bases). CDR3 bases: TGTGCCAGCAGCTTAGAACTAGGAGGCTCCTACGAGCAGTACTTC. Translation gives CASSLELGGSYEQYF.